The following is a TCR beta chain sequence with its context. The entry originates in a study of control samples from healthy donors and cancer patients. The CDR3 sequence is 12 residues long. The V and J ends lost 2 bases and 5 bases respectively, with 7 bases between them. The germline CDR1 and CDR2 sequences are MNHEY and SVGAGI. Using immunoSEQ multiplex PCR, the repertoire was profiled, and TCRdb retains in-frame clones only, with some absent. Seen here are around 160,000 clones, under 95% observed once, and the top ten hold roughly 5.7%. This sequence originates from a man between 18 and 29 years old in good health. V gene TRBV6-5 combines with J gene TRBJ2-7, with a possible D match to TRBD2 (5 bases). The sequencing sample was made of blood. The CDR3 DNA sequence: TGTGCCAGCAGTTACGAGGGAAACGAGCAGTACTTC. It codes for CASSYEGNEQYF.